This TCR beta chain was sequenced during a study of response to subunit inactivated influenza vaccine. Study results and limitations: The authors suggested that every seasonal influenza vaccination recruits few new T cells.

TCRdb fed the RT-PCR reads into MiXCR, producing one record per CDR3 protein. In the table there are 250,000 to 350,000 distinct CDR3 sequences, around 22% of which are singletons. As for this clonotype: Its antigen is unidentified.

Trimming at V came to 5 bases and at J to 2 bases, leaving 8 bases not matched to a gene. The CDR3 runs 16 residues. The germline CDR1 and CDR2 sequences are LNHDA and SQIVND (reference sequence). The chain recombines TRBV19 with TRBJ1-3; 8 bases map to TRBD1. The origin of this receptor is a man in his fifties or sixties who received an inactivated influenza vaccine. The sample was PBMCs from blood, taken less than 22 months after vaccination. The CDR3 loop is CASSPGQAAAGNTIYF. In DNA form, the CDR3 reads TGTGCCAGTAGTCCGGGACAGGCTGCTGCTGGAAACACCATATATTTT.